The 23 T cell receptor beta chains reported below all come from one sample, sequenced in a study of cytomegalovirus exposure and HLA in healthy donors. This PCR relied on a set of 60 Vbeta primers and 13 Jbeta primers. Here immunoSEQ multiplex PCR was the method, and the copy in TCRdb shows in-frame clones only, minus some. The sample has about 150,000 clones, around 83% seen once. Source material: PBMCs. All receptors come from a man aged 25-40 years in good health and CMV-seropositive.

This chain uses TRBV4-3 with TRBJ2-1; 8 bases are shared with TRBD2. Germline V CDR1 and CDR2: LGHNA, YSLEER. This CDR3 has 19 amino acids. With 0 bases clipped from V and 0 bases from J, the junction kept 10 bases outside the gene matches. The CDR3 is CASSQDLASGSSSYNEQFF. Written as DNA, the CDR3 is TGCGCCAGCAGCCAAGATTTGGCTAGCGGGTCTAGCTCCTACAATGAGCAGTTCTTC.

This chain uses TRBV7-9 with TRBJ2-2; 7 bases align to TRBD2. CDR1 and CDR2 from the germline V gene are SEHNR and FQNEAQ (reference sequence). V trimming: 5 bases; J trimming: 0 bases; junction bases outside the gene matches: 9. The CDR3 has 17 residues. CDR3 sequence: CASSPSTSVSNTGELFF. DNA for the CDR3: TGTGCCAGCAGCCCAAGTACTAGCGTTTCGAACACCGGGGAGCTGTTTTTT.

This clone was counted once. The chain couples TRBV30 to TRBJ2-6, with 7 bases identical to TRBD1. This CDR3 contains 15 residues. Germline-derived CDR1 and CDR2 are GTSNPN and SVGIG (reference sequence). Trimming cost V 5 bases and J 2 bases; bases outside gene matches: 6. The CDR3 DNA follows: TGTGCCTGGTCCTCTACAGGGGCTGGGGCCAACGTCCTGACTTTC. Amino acids: CAWSSTGAGANVLTF.

This chain joins TRBV19 and TRBJ2-7; 9 nucleotides agree with TRBD2. CDR1 LNHDA and CDR2 SQIVND come from the germline V gene (reference sequence). The CDR3 runs 17 residues. V lost 5 bases to trimming and J lost 2 bases; unmatched junction nucleotides: 13. CDR3 residues: CASSSPTTSGPPYEQYF. The CDR3 nucleotides read TGTGCCAGTAGTTCTCCCACTACTAGCGGGCCCCCCTACGAGCAGTACTTC.

The chain uses TRBV4-3 and TRBJ1-1, with TRBD1 as a possible D gene (6 bases). Germline CDR1 is LGHNA and CDR2 is YSLEER. With 1 base removed from V and 4 bases from J, the gap between germline ends came to 13 bases. The CDR3 totals 15 residues. CDR3 residues: CASSQVRGGFTEAFF. CDR3 coding DNA: TGCGCCAGCAGCCAAGTGAGGGGGGGGTTCACTGAAGCTTTCTTT.

The chain links TRBV27 to TRBJ1-5; 8 nucleotides align to TRBD1. The CDR3 spans 14 residues. Per the germline V gene, CDR1 is MNHEY and CDR2 is SMNVEV (reference sequence). After removal of 5 bases from V and 3 bases from J, the junction contained 3 bases not matched to a gene. CDR3 residues: CASSHRGYNQPQHF. The CDR3 DNA sequence: TGTGCCAGCAGTCACAGGGGGTACAATCAGCCCCAGCATTTT.

This clone was seen a single time. J is TRBJ2-1 and V is TRBV7-3, with a possible D match to TRBD2 (6 bases). The length of the CDR3 is 14 residues. The germline gives CDR1 SGHTA, CDR2 FQGTGA. The V end lost 0 bases, the J end lost 8 bases, and 11 bases lay between the germline ends. This CDR3 reads CASSLTSGVYEQFF. CDR3 coding DNA: TGTGCCAGCAGCTTAACTTCGGGGGTCTATGAGCAGTTCTTC.

Notes on this clone: The sample holds other DNA sequences that translate to the same CDR3. The rearrangement links TRBV7-9 to TRBJ2-1; the match to TRBD2 covers 7 bases. This CDR3 spans 12 amino acids. Trimming removed 4 bases from V and 9 bases from J; junction bases left unmatched: 3. Germline V gene sequence: CDR1 SEHNR, CDR2 FQNEAQ (reference sequence). The CDR3 sequence: CASSSIAGEQFF. The CDR3 nucleotides read TGTGCCAGCAGCTCAATAGCGGGTGAGCAGTTCTTC.

The DNA of the CDR3 is TGTGCCAGCAGTGACCCAGCGGGAGGGAGAAATGAGCAGTTCTTC. Residues: CASSDPAGGRNEQFF. The J gene is TRBJ2-1, the V gene TRBV6-4, with TRBD2 identical over 10 bases. This CDR3 has 15 residues. V lost 2 bases to trimming and J lost 7 bases; unmatched junction nucleotides: 5. The V gene's germline CDR1 is MRHNA and CDR2 SNTAGT.

This clone came up a few times. The V gene is TRBV7-9, the J gene TRBJ2-5; 8 bases fit TRBD1. The CDR3 has 13 amino acids. V lost 6 bases, J lost 5 bases, and 5 bases stayed unmatched. Germline CDR1 and CDR2: SEHNR and FQNEAQ (reference sequence). The CDR3 DNA sequence: TGTGCCAGCAGGATGACAGGGGTTGAGACCCAGTACTTC. It encodes CASRMTGVETQYF.

This clone was observed a single time. This chain connects TRBV29-1 to TRBJ2-3; a weak D match, TRBD2 (6 bases). The V and J ends lost 7 bases and 2 bases respectively, with 16 bases between them. CDR3 length equals 14 residues. The germline V gene has CDR1 SQVTM and CDR2 ANQGSEA. CDR3 DNA: TGCAGCGAAAAACCGGGACTTCTCACAGATACGCAGTATTTT. Its translation is CSEKPGLLTDTQYF.

This clone has just one count. The chain joins TRBV27 to TRBJ2-3; 10 positions match TRBD2. Germline V gives CDR1 MNHEY, CDR2 SMNVEV (reference sequence). Trimming at V came to 5 bases and at J to 5 bases, leaving 4 bases not matched to a gene. The CDR3 is 14 residues long. As DNA, the CDR3 is TGTGCCAGCAGTCCACGACTAGCGGGAGATACGCAGTATTTT. Translated, it gives CASSPRLAGDTQYF.

This clone is a singleton in its sample. The chain employs TRBV7-2 and TRBJ1-2; no clear D gene. Germline-derived CDR1 and CDR2 are SGHTA and FQGNSA. V shed 5 bases and J shed 7 bases, with 23 bases lying between them. CDR3 length: 16 amino acids. The CDR3 loop reads CASSPALPSRLGGYTF. CDR3 nucleotides: TGTGCCAGCAGCCCGGCCCTTCCGTCTAGACTGGGTGGCTACACCTTC.

This clone was seen more than once but under ten times. V usage is TRBV29-1 and J usage is TRBJ2-2; TRBD2 aligns across 7 bases. Germline V gene sequence: CDR1 SQVTM, CDR2 ANQGSEA. There are 13 residues in the CDR3. V was pared by 0 bases and J by 6 bases, with 1 base of the junction left unmatched. The CDR3 sequence is CSVEEGGAGELFF. DNA for the CDR3: TGCAGCGTTGAAGAGGGGGGGGCCGGGGAGCTGTTTTTT.

The chain uses TRBV5-1 and TRBJ2-5; D is uncertain. Germline CDR1 reads SGHRS; CDR2 reads YFSETQ. The CDR3 is made up of 14 amino acids. The V end lost 0 bases, the J end lost 2 bases, and 8 bases lay between the germline ends. The CDR3 DNA follows: TGCGCCAGCAGCTTGGCCCAGGAACAAGAGACCCAGTACTTC. Its protein product is CASSLAQEQETQYF.

This sequence joins TRBV11-1 and TRBJ1-1; maybe TRBD1 (6 bases). CDR3 length: 13 residues. V shed 2 bases and J shed 4 bases, with 8 bases lying between them. Germline-derived CDR1 and CDR2 are SGHAT and FQDESV (reference sequence). The CDR3 region has the DNA TGTGCCAGCAGCTTACGACAGGCCACTGAAGCTTTCTTT. Its translation is CASSLRQATEAFF.

The chain has TRBV5-1 and TRBJ2-1, with TRBD2 identical over 13 bases. Germline CDR1 reads SGHRS; CDR2 reads YFSETQ. The V and J ends lost 3 bases and 5 bases, in that order; junction bases with no gene match: 2. This CDR3 region has 15 residues. The CDR3 loop reads CASSWTSGSHNEQFF. In DNA, the CDR3 is TGCGCCAGCAGCTGGACTAGCGGGAGTCACAATGAGCAGTTCTTC.

J is TRBJ1-1 and V is TRBV20-1; TRBD1 is a possible D gene (5 bases). Germline V gene lookup returns CDR1 DFQATT and CDR2 SNEGSKA (reference sequence). CDR3 length: 11 amino acids. V was pared by 1 base and J by 8 bases, with 8 bases between. The CDR3 DNA reads TGCAGTGCTAGAGTTCCAGGGGAAGCTTTCTTT. Translated, it gives CSARVPGEAFF.

The chain recombines TRBV7-2 with TRBJ2-3; the match to TRBD1 covers 9 bases. The germline V gene has CDR1 SGHTA and CDR2 FQGNSA. The CDR3 length is 15 residues. The junction had 16 bases not matched to a gene; V was cut back by 5 bases and J by 13 bases. The CDR3 region has the DNA TGTGCCAGCAGCCCACACAGGGGGCGCGGGAGTGCTAAGTATTTT. Its translation: CASSPHRGRGSAKYF.

J is TRBJ1-2 and V is TRBV9; 12 bases line up with TRBD1. The germline CDR1 and CDR2 sequences are SGDLS and YYNGEE. With V trimmed by 4 bases and J by 2 bases, 9 bases remained unmatched. The CDR3 length is 17 residues. CDR3: CASSPGQGARRNYGYTF. The CDR3 nucleotides are TGTGCCAGCAGCCCGGGACAGGGGGCACGTAGAAACTATGGCTACACCTTC.

This rearrangement joins TRBV7-9 to TRBJ1-5, with TRBD1 matching 7 bases. V lost 1 base and J lost 4; bases outside the gene matches: 7. The germline V gene has CDR1 SEHNR and CDR2 FQNEAQ (reference sequence). The CDR3 has 16 amino acids. CDR3 residues: CASSLGTGDLNQPQHF. The DNA for the CDR3 is TGTGCCAGCAGCTTAGGTACAGGGGACCTAAATCAGCCCCAGCATTTT.

A single count supports this clone. The rearrangement joins TRBV6-5 to TRBJ2-7; 10 bases are shared with TRBD2. The CDR3 loop spans 15 amino acids. Germline assignment: CDR1 MNHEY and CDR2 SVGAGI. V shed 2 bases and J 6 bases; nucleotides not matched to a gene: 7. The CDR3 DNA sequence: TGTGCCAGCAGTTACCAAGGGGCTAGCGGGAGCGAGCAGTACTTC. Translated, it gives CASSYQGASGSEQYF.

The V gene is TRBV19, the J gene TRBJ1-5; D is possibly TRBD1 (6 bases). The germline V and J ends were trimmed by 3 bases and 5 bases, with 17 bases remaining between them. CDR3 length: 16 residues. Germline CDR1 LNHDA, CDR2 SQIVND (reference sequence). This CDR3 is CASSIGQGPGDQPQHF. The CDR3 coding sequence is TGTGCCAGTAGTATTGGTCAGGGGCCCGGGGATCAGCCCCAGCATTTT.